The clone carrying this T cell receptor (beta chain) was detected only once. The data are from a study of blood T cell repertoires in COVID-19. In the study overall: Acute and convalescent COVID-19 samples came from the United States, Italy and Spain.

Libraries were prepared by immunoSEQ multiplex PCR; TCRdb keeps only in-frame clonotypes and omits some of them. This sample has approximately 150,000 clones; approximately 95% occur once, and the top ten carry roughly 2%. Trimming took 6 bases from V and 7 from J, leaving 13 bases between them. This CDR3 region has 13 residues. The V gene's germline CDR1 is MNHEY and CDR2 SVGAGI. The clonotype was recovered from a woman in her fifties or sixties with COVID-19, enrolled during active disease. The chain couples TRBV6-5 to TRBJ1-3; D is unresolved. The sequenced sample was peripheral blood. CDR3 bases: TGTGCCAGCAGCGCGGGATTCGATAACACCATATATTTT. Protein: CASSAGFDNTIYF.